Each of the 32 T cell receptor beta chains below was sequenced from the same sample in a study of shared clonotypes between healthy human individuals. The assay was immunoSEQ multiplex PCR, and TCRdb's table has in-frame clones only and misses some. The sample records more than 2,000,000 clones, over 85% being singletons. Source material: naive CD4+ T cells from PBMCs. Subset denoted: CD45RA+ positively selected. These receptors were collected from a young man in good health. Some clones in this sample may be carry-over from other donors' samples.

The chain combines TRBV28 with TRBJ1-5, with TRBD1 matching over 7 bases. Trimming took 6 bases from V and 7 from J; bases not matched to a gene: 9. The CDR3 is made up of 14 amino acids. The germline CDR1 and CDR2 sequences are MDHEN and SYDVKM. This CDR3 reads CASSLTGERQPQHF. Written as DNA, the CDR3 is TGTGCCAGCAGCCTAACAGGGGAGCGACAGCCCCAGCATTTT.

The V and J genes are TRBV18 and TRBJ1-2, with TRBD1 matching over 7 bases. This CDR3 spans 16 amino acids. V shed 1 base and J 8 bases; nucleotides not matched to a gene: 13. Germline V gives CDR1 KGHSH, CDR2 LQKENI. The CDR3 DNA is TGTGCCAGCTCACCACATCCGGGACAGACGACTATGGGCTACACCTTC. Its protein product is CASSPHPGQTTMGYTF.

About this clone: The same CDR3 arises from other DNA sequences in this sample as well. J is TRBJ1-2 and V is TRBV5-1; D is undetermined. The V gene's germline CDR1 is SGHRS and CDR2 YFSETQ. Trimming pared 0 bases from V and 4 bases from J, leaving 10 bases between. This CDR3 region has 14 residues. CDR3 sequence reads: CASSLGAGSYGYTF. CDR3 in DNA: TGCGCCAGCAGCTTGGGAGCTGGCAGCTATGGCTACACCTTC.

The DNA for the CDR3 is TGCGCCAGCAGCCAAAACAGGGTTCTGAACACCGGGGAGCTGTTTTTT. It yields the protein CASSQNRVLNTGELFF. J is TRBJ2-2 and V is TRBV5-1, with D possibly matching TRBD1 (6 bases). In germline, CDR1 is SGHRS, CDR2 YFSETQ. V shed 4 bases and J shed 1 base, with 14 bases lying between them. The CDR3 is 16 residues long.

The chain couples TRBV9 to TRBJ2-2, with 7 bases identical to TRBD1. J gave up 7 bases and V 4 bases, and 13 bases lay outside the gene matches. The length of the CDR3 is 16 residues. CDR1 SGDLS and CDR2 YYNGEE come from the germline V gene. CDR3 coding DNA: TGTGCCAGCAGCCCCACAGGGGACGGGTTTGGCGGGGAGCTGTTTTTT. Its translation is CASSPTGDGFGGELFF.

The gene calls are TRBV18 and TRBJ1-2; D gene unclear. CDR3 length equals 12 residues. Germline loops: CDR1 KGHSH, CDR2 LQKENI. V was pared by 6 bases and J by 6 bases, with 11 bases between. The CDR3 nucleotides are TGTGCCAGCTCCGGAAGTAGGAATGGCTACACCTTC. Amino acid sequence: CASSGSRNGYTF.

V usage is TRBV7-3 and J usage is TRBJ2-1, with TRBD2 identical over 7 bases. The CDR3 loop spans 15 amino acids. The trim removed 3 bases at V and 7 bases at J, leaving 9 bases unmatched. Germline CDR1 reads SGHTA; CDR2 reads FQGTGA. This chain's CDR3 is CASSLGREPLNEQFF. DNA for the CDR3: TGTGCCAGCAGCTTGGGGCGGGAGCCACTAAATGAGCAGTTCTTC.

V usage is TRBV28 and J usage is TRBJ2-1, with D unclear. This CDR3 has 17 residues. Germline lookup yields CDR1 MDHEN and CDR2 SYDVKM. Trimming stripped 4 bases from V and 0 bases from J, with 16 bases between. The CDR3 loop reads CASSSPSGRTSYNEQFF. The CDR3 DNA reads TGTGCCAGCAGTTCCCCCTCCGGGCGGACCTCCTACAATGAGCAGTTCTTC.

The chain couples TRBV30 to TRBJ1-2; D is undetermined. Trimming pared 1 base from V and 0 bases from J, leaving 15 bases between. Germline V CDR1 and CDR2: GTSNPN, SVGIG (reference sequence). CDR3 length: 16 amino acids. Here the CDR3 DNA reads TGTGCCTGGAGTGGGGGAAGGGTTGGGGCTAACTATGGCTACACCTTC. Protein sequence: CAWSGGRVGANYGYTF.

V is TRBV11-1 and J is TRBJ2-7; a weak D match, TRBD2 (5 bases). The CDR3 spans 13 residues. Germline V gene lookup returns CDR1 SGHAT and CDR2 FQDESV (reference sequence). The ends were cut back, 0 bases at V and 2 bases at J, with 5 bases in the middle. CDR3 protein: CASSLASAYEQYF. The CDR3 DNA is TGTGCCAGCAGCTTAGCTAGCGCCTACGAGCAGTACTTC.

The chain uses TRBV6-6 and TRBJ1-2; the D is unclear. The CDR3 is 14 residues long. From germline, CDR1 is MNHNY and CDR2 SVGAGI (reference sequence). V lost 2 bases to trimming and J lost 6 bases, with 13 bases between them. This CDR3 is CASSYPTGEHGYTF. CDR3 bases: TGTGCCAGCAGTTACCCTACGGGAGAACATGGCTACACCTTC.

The chain has TRBV9 and TRBJ2-3; possible D gene TRBD2, 6 bases. The V end was cut by 2 bases, the J end by 4 bases, with 11 bases between. Germline V gives CDR1 SGDLS, CDR2 YYNGEE. The CDR3 contains 14 residues. The CDR3 nucleotides read TGTGCCAGCAGCGTGAGGGACTTCGCAGATACGCAGTATTTT. The encoded protein is CASSVRDFADTQYF.

The count of this clone is one. The rearrangement uses TRBV2 and TRBJ2-2, with 7 bases that match TRBD1. The CDR3 has 14 amino acids. Germline-derived CDR1 and CDR2 are SNHLY and FYNNEI. J lost 5 bases, V lost 6 bases, and 6 bases had no gene match. In DNA, the CDR3 is TGTGCCAGCAGATCCTTACAGGGGACCGGGGAGCTGTTTTTT. It translates to CASRSLQGTGELFF.

The J gene is TRBJ2-2, the V gene TRBV6-6; TRBD1 aligns across 8 bases. The CDR3 has 15 amino acids. Germline CDR1 is MNHNY and CDR2 is SVGAGI (reference sequence). V lost 7 bases to trimming and J lost 3 bases; unmatched junction nucleotides: 7. Here the CDR3 reads CASIPGDRYTGELFF. The CDR3 bases are TGTGCCAGCATTCCGGGGGACAGGTACACCGGGGAGCTGTTTTTT.

The chain couples TRBV14 to TRBJ2-5, with D tentatively TRBD2 (5 bases). Germline V gene lookup returns CDR1 SGHDN and CDR2 FVKESK. This CDR3 has 17 residues. With 0 bases removed from V and 9 bases from J, the gap between germline ends came to 23 bases. CDR3 sequence reads: CASSQDQQRWRRVAQYF. CDR3 in DNA: TGTGCCAGCAGCCAAGATCAACAGCGGTGGCGGAGAGTGGCCCAGTACTTC.

CDR3 sequence reads: CASSLGSGIGNEQFF. CDR3 nucleotide sequence: TGTGCCAGCAGTTTGGGTAGCGGGATTGGCAATGAGCAGTTCTTC. The chain couples TRBV28 to TRBJ2-1; TRBD2 matches 8 bases. The CDR3 is 15 residues long. V gave up 3 bases and J gave up 6 bases; unmatched junction bases: 7. Germline V gene data show CDR1 as MDHEN and CDR2 as SYDVKM.

V gene TRBV10-1 combines with J gene TRBJ2-2; D is perhaps TRBD1 or TRBD2 (6 bases each). There are 16 residues in the CDR3. Trimming cost V 6 bases and J 6 bases, with 20 bases left between them. The germline V gene encodes CDR1 WNHNN and CDR2 SYGVQD (reference sequence). In DNA, the CDR3 is TGCGCCAGCAGAGGGGGGCTTCCAGGGGCATCCGGGGAGCTGTTTTTT. Its protein product is CASRGGLPGASGELFF.

This clone was seen just once. The sample contains more than one DNA sequence encoding this CDR3. The rearrangement links TRBV19 to TRBJ1-2, with TRBD1 matching 7 bases. Unmatched junction bases numbered 3, after V lost 4 bases and J lost 7 bases. From germline, CDR1 is LNHDA and CDR2 SQIVND (reference sequence). CDR3 length equals 12 residues. The DNA for the CDR3 is TGTGCCAGTAGTACAAGACAGGGTGGCTACACCTTC. This codes for CASSTRQGGYTF.

Note on this clone: The identical CDR3 is also encoded by other nucleotide sequences in the sample. This rearrangement joins TRBV5-1 to TRBJ2-3; TRBD2 aligns across 10 bases. The CDR3 is made up of 16 amino acids. Germline values: CDR1 SGHRS, CDR2 YFSETQ. V shed 1 base, J shed 6 bases, and the junction held 8 bases outside the gene matches. The CDR3 is CASSLSLAGVADTQYF. The CDR3 nucleotides are TGCGCCAGCAGCTTGTCGCTAGCGGGAGTGGCGGATACGCAGTATTTT.

The chain uses TRBV2 and TRBJ1-3; D gene uncertain. Germline CDR1 is SNHLY and CDR2 is FYNNEI. Deletions cut 2 bases from V and 9 bases from J, with 14 bases between. The CDR3 spans 14 residues. The CDR3 sequence: CASSERGRGSTIYF. The DNA of the CDR3 is TGTGCCAGCAGTGAACGCGGCCGAGGGAGCACCATATATTTT.

The chain employs TRBV7-9 and TRBJ2-7; 8 bases line up with TRBD2. The CDR3 length is 15 residues. J was trimmed by 2 bases and V by 5 bases; bases with no gene match: 8. CDR1 is SEHNR, CDR2 FQNEAQ, per germline (reference sequence). The CDR3 sequence: CASSRSGGGPYEQYF. CDR3 nucleotide sequence: TGTGCCAGCAGCCGCTCGGGGGGGGGACCCTACGAGCAGTACTTC.

In regard to this clone: Other DNA variants within this sample encode the same CDR3. The chain joins TRBV28 to TRBJ1-2; D perhaps matches TRBD1 (5 bases). In germline, CDR1 is MDHEN, CDR2 SYDVKM. The germline V and J ends were trimmed by 6 bases and 3 bases, with 11 bases remaining between them. The CDR3 is 13 residues long. CDR3 in amino acids: CASSPGGDYGYTF. The CDR3 DNA is TGTGCCAGCAGCCCAGGAGGGGACTATGGCTACACCTTC.

In its sample, this clone was seen once. The V gene is TRBV5-1, the J gene TRBJ2-2; unclear D gene. Looked up from germline, CDR1 is SGHRS and CDR2 is YFSETQ. This CDR3 contains 15 residues. The V gene lost 0 bases and the J gene lost 5 bases, with 11 bases spanning the gap. The CDR3 DNA reads as TGCGCCAGCAGCTTGGGAAACAGTGGAACCGGGGAGCTGTTTTTT. Amino acids: CASSLGNSGTGELFF.

This chain connects TRBV9 to TRBJ2-1; D gene unclear. Germline loops: CDR1 SGDLS, CDR2 YYNGEE. The CDR3 totals 13 residues. V was clipped by 4 bases and J by 5 bases, with 10 bases between them. The CDR3 reads CASSKAGNNEQFF. DNA for the CDR3: TGTGCCAGCAGCAAAGCAGGTAACAATGAGCAGTTCTTC.

Concerning this clone itself: Within the sample, other DNA sequences also encode this same CDR3. This rearrangement joins TRBV5-1 to TRBJ2-1, with TRBD1 matching over 7 bases. The CDR3 totals 14 residues. The ends lost 5 bases at V and 4 bases at J; junction bases unmatched: 6. Germline V lookup: CDR1 SGHRS, CDR2 YFSETQ. The chain's CDR3 is CASSLSGGYNEQFF. The CDR3 DNA follows: TGCGCCAGCAGTCTTTCAGGGGGATACAATGAGCAGTTCTTC.

The chain joins TRBV20-1 to TRBJ2-7, with 8 nucleotides matching TRBD2. There are 11 residues in the CDR3. Germline-derived CDR1 and CDR2 are DFQATT and SNEGSKA (reference sequence). CDR3 nucleotide sequence: TGCAGGGGCGGGGGGAGAAGCGAGCAGTACTTC. Protein product: CRGGGRSEQYF.

CDR3 protein: CASSFQRGGSTDTQYF. CDR3 nucleotides: TGTGCCAGCAGTTTCCAACGGGGTGGGAGTACAGATACGCAGTATTTT. The chain has TRBV28 and TRBJ2-3; maybe TRBD2 (5 bases). V gave up 3 bases and J gave up 3 bases, with 16 bases separating them. The CDR3 loop spans 16 amino acids. Germline V gives CDR1 MDHEN, CDR2 SYDVKM.

CDR3 region: CASSPLTGDTQYF. CDR3 sequence (DNA): TGCGCCAGCAGCCCCCTCACGGGAGATACGCAGTATTTT. The chain carries TRBV5-1 and TRBJ2-3; D is unresolved. The germline gives CDR1 SGHRS, CDR2 YFSETQ. The length of the CDR3 is 13 residues. Trimming removed 4 bases at V and 5 bases at J, with 11 bases between.

This chain uses TRBV19 with TRBJ2-7; 10 nucleotides line up with TRBD2. The CDR3 covers 16 residues. V trimming: 1 base; J trimming: 2 bases; junction bases outside the gene matches: 5. Per germline, CDR1 LNHDA and CDR2 SQIVND (reference sequence). The CDR3 bases are TGTGCCAGTAGTATAGGAGGGCTAGCGGGAGCCTACGAGCAGTACTTC. Its translation is CASSIGGLAGAYEQYF.

This clone came up a few times. This rearrangement joins TRBV6-6 to TRBJ2-7, with 7 bases fitting TRBD1. Germline CDR1 is MNHNY and CDR2 is SVGAGI (reference sequence). The trim removed 6 bases at V and 6 bases at J, leaving 2 bases unmatched. The CDR3 totals 11 residues. The CDR3 loop is CASSTGAEQYF. The CDR3, as DNA: TGTGCCAGCAGCACAGGGGCCGAGCAGTACTTC.

V usage is TRBV29-1 and J usage is TRBJ2-7; D is perhaps TRBD2 (5 bases). Germline CDR1 is SQVTM and CDR2 is ANQGSEA. V gave up 4 bases and J gave up 2 bases, with 12 bases separating them. The CDR3 loop spans 13 amino acids. This CDR3 is CSVGGGSTYEQYF. In nucleotides, the CDR3 is TGCAGCGTTGGTGGCGGGTCTACCTACGAGCAGTACTTC.

The chain uses TRBV15 and TRBJ1-3; 10 nucleotides match TRBD1. CDR3 length: 15 residues. The germline gives CDR1 LNHNV, CDR2 YYDKDF (reference sequence). The trim removed 3 bases at V and 2 bases at J, leaving 1 base unmatched. The CDR3 nucleotides are TGTGCCACCAGCAGGGGGACAGGGGCTGGAAACACCATATATTTT. Encoded protein: CATSRGTGAGNTIYF.